The clone carrying this T cell receptor beta chain was seen ten or more times. This specimen comes from a study of human T cells and chemical hapten exposure. The sample's time point: patch test 2, 6 weeks after DPC sensitization. The treatment was: therapeutic diphenylcyclopropenone sensitization with weekly scalp DPC. Total RNA was isolated from unfractionated whole blood. V was pared by 7 bases and J by 7 bases, with 13 bases between. The CDR3 totals 12 residues. CDR1 and CDR2 (germline): SNHLY, FYNNEI. Individual cDNA molecules received unique molecular identifiers in the library. From the RACE reads, TCRdb called clonotypes with MiXCR, one entry per CDR3 protein. The sample has roughly 50,000 distinct CDR3 sequences, 7.5% to 10% seen once.

Sequenced here: whole blood, sampled in connection with sensitization to the hapten diphenylcyclopropenone (DPC). The receptor was isolated from a woman in her fifties or sixties with alopecia areata. Some clones in this sample may be carry-over from other donors' samples. The V and J genes are TRBV2 and TRBJ2-5, with D uncertain. CDR3 DNA sequence: TGTGCCAGCAAAGCGAAGTATACGACCCAGTACTTC. It translates to CASKAKYTTQYF.